This T cell receptor beta chain was identified in a study of T cell responses to AZD1222 COVID-19 vaccine. As for the study in general: Both about-4-week and about-12-week second-dose recipients were combined.

CDR3 length: 15 amino acids. The V and J ends lost 2 bases and 3 bases, in that order; junction bases with no gene match: 6. From germline, CDR1 is MNHEY and CDR2 SVGAGI. Only one count was recorded for this clone. Its matching antigen is unknown. Some clones are missing from TCRdb's copy, which holds only in-frame ones; the method was immunoSEQ multiplex PCR. The repertoire consists of some 100,000 clones, with roughly 89% occurring once and the leading ten covering about a sixth. Study-wide findings and caveats: No repertoire was sampled before or during the peak T cell response, only after it. Clonal diversity may have been underestimated, and the donors were mostly white British, with more females than males. Increases in Spike-specific TCR breadth and depth were seen after two AZD1222 doses.

The specimen was peripheral blood, collected on day 0 of AZD1222 vaccination. The gene calls are TRBV6-5 and TRBJ2-7; TRBD1 matches at 8 bases. The clonotype comes from an adult in good health. CDR3 amino acids: CASSYRHGQGYEQYF. The DNA for the CDR3 is TGTGCCAGCAGTTACCGTCATGGACAGGGCTACGAGCAGTACTTC.